These 17 T cell receptor beta chains were all obtained from the same sample, sequenced in a study of T-cell reconstitution after alpha-beta-depleted transplantation in children listed by TCRdb under 2016. Libraries were constructed by PCR. Sequencing instrument: Illumina HiSeq 2500. TCR library preparation used molecular barcoding, with unique molecular identifiers applied to normalize quantification of the TCRbeta repertoire. The raw public reads went through TCRdb reprocessing: fastp at Q25, MiXCR clone calling, in-frame beta chains kept. Entries are consolidated by CDR3 protein sequence, retaining the most common genes and DNA. This sample comprises over 550,000 distinct CDR3 sequences, roughly a tenth of them detected only once. The top ten clonotypes cover roughly 3.9% of the sample. The material was PBMCs from the stem cell graft donor, obtained from the stem cell graft. These receptors were obtained from a human donor who donated a stem cell graft to a child with acute myeloid leukemia.

The chain links TRBV12-3 or TRBV12-4 to TRBJ2-1; weak D call: TRBD1 (6 bases). This CDR3 comprises 15 residues. V lost 2 bases to trimming and J lost 3 bases, with 11 bases between them. CDR3 in amino acids: CASSLSDSIYNEQFF. CDR3 sequence (DNA): TGTGCCAGCAGTTTATCGGACAGTATCTACAATGAGCAGTTCTTC.

In this sample, this clonotype turned up a few times. V gene TRBV12-3 or TRBV12-4 combines with J gene TRBJ2-2; either TRBD1 or TRBD2 may supply D (6 bases each). The CDR3 is 14 residues long. Trimming stripped 3 bases from V and 7 bases from J, with 12 bases between. The DNA for the CDR3 is TGTGCCAGCAGTTTGGGGGGCGCATTCGGGGAGCTGTTTTTT. It encodes CASSLGGAFGELFF.

This clonotype was detected only a few times. This sequence joins TRBV12-3 or TRBV12-4 and TRBJ1-3; no firm D call. With 3 bases removed from V and 7 bases from J, the gap between germline ends came to 1 base. The CDR3 runs 10 residues. CDR3 coding DNA: TGTGCCAGCAGTTTGAACACCATATATTTT. This encodes CASSLNTIYF.

This clonotype was observed a handful of times. The V and J genes are TRBV7-3 and TRBJ2-2; D not resolved. CDR3 length: 13 residues. Trimming shortened V by 5 bases and J by 9 bases, and 13 bases separated the two germline ends. CDR1 is SGHTA, CDR2 FQGTGA, per germline. The DNA of the CDR3 is TGTGCCAGCAGCGTCCTGCCTGACCGGGAGCTGTTTTTT. Protein product: CASSVLPDRELFF.

The J gene is TRBJ2-3, the V gene TRBV12-3 or TRBV12-4; D is possibly TRBD1 or TRBD2 (5 bases each). V was trimmed by 5 bases and J by 1 base, leaving 16 bases between them. The CDR3 runs to 16 residues. The CDR3 DNA sequence: TGTGCCAGCAGTAACCGGGGCCTGAAGGGCACAGATACGCAGTATTTT. This codes for CASSNRGLKGTDTQYF.

This clonotype was seen many times. The V call is TRBV7-9, the J call TRBJ2-7; the D gene is possibly TRBD1 (6 bases). The CDR3 runs 14 residues. The germline gives CDR1 SEHNR, CDR2 FQNEAQ (reference sequence). Trimming shortened V by 3 bases and J by 3 bases, and 12 bases separated the two germline ends. The CDR3: CASSLPRQVYEQYF. The DNA for the CDR3 is TGTGCCAGCAGCTTGCCAAGACAGGTCTACGAGCAGTACTTC.

The V gene is TRBV20-1, the J gene TRBJ2-7; unclear D gene. This CDR3 spans 12 amino acids. Between the trimmed V and J ends, which lost 3 bases and 2 bases, there was a span of 8 bases. CDR1 is DFQATT, CDR2 SNEGSKA, per germline (reference sequence). The CDR3: CSASATTYEQYF. The CDR3 bases are TGCAGTGCTAGCGCCACCACCTACGAGCAGTACTTC.

This clonotype was detected a few times. The chain joins TRBV7-8 to TRBJ2-1; D not certain. V was clipped by 1 base and J by 0 bases, with 10 bases between them. The CDR3 length is 16 residues. The germline CDR1 and CDR2 sequences are SGHVS and FQNEAQ. This CDR3 is CASSLVGFSSYNEQFF. CDR3 coding DNA: TGTGCCAGCAGCTTAGTGGGCTTCAGCTCCTACAATGAGCAGTTCTTC.

There are a few counts of this clonotype. The chain couples TRBV20-1 to TRBJ2-1, with 10 bases fitting TRBD2. The germline gives CDR1 DFQATT, CDR2 SNEGSKA (reference sequence). The CDR3 totals 15 residues. V lost 6 bases, J lost 8 bases, and 13 bases stayed unmatched. This CDR3 reads CSAPISGRLGDEQFF. In DNA form, the CDR3 reads TGCAGTGCACCGATTAGCGGGAGGCTGGGGGATGAGCAGTTCTTC.

The chain carries TRBV20-1 and TRBJ1-2; D remains ambiguous. Trimming took off 3 bases at V and 7 bases at J, with 12 bases between the two ends. The CDR3 is 12 amino acids. Germline CDR1 is DFQATT and CDR2 is SNEGSKA (reference sequence). CDR3 sequence reads: CSASRRVSGYTF. The DNA of the CDR3 is TGCAGTGCTAGTCGGAGGGTCTCTGGCTACACCTTC.

In this sample, this clonotype turned up a few times. This chain connects TRBV28 to TRBJ1-1, with TRBD1 identical over 8 bases. In germline, CDR1 is MDHEN, CDR2 SYDVKM. The J segment lost 0 bases and the V segment lost 7 bases, leaving 4 bases of the junction unmatched. CDR3 length: 14 amino acids. The CDR3 spells CASKQGGVNTEAFF. The DNA of the CDR3 is TGTGCCAGCAAACAGGGGGGGGTGAACACTGAAGCTTTCTTT.

The chain joins TRBV12-3 or TRBV12-4 to TRBJ2-7; 10 nucleotides match TRBD1. Unmatched junction bases numbered 3, after V lost 7 bases and J lost 3 bases. The CDR3 is 13 residues long. The CDR3 DNA follows: TGTGCCAGCAAGCGGACAGGGGGCTACGAGCAGTACTTC. Translated, it gives CASKRTGGYEQYF.

The table lists this clonotype with a few counts. The rearrangement links TRBV12-3 or TRBV12-4 to TRBJ1-4, with D maybe TRBD1 (5 bases). There are 18 residues in the CDR3. Trimming cost V 3 bases and J 3 bases, with 20 bases left between them. The CDR3 protein is CASSFTPREVRSNEKLFF. The CDR3 coding sequence is TGTGCCAGCAGTTTCACCCCCAGGGAGGTTAGATCTAATGAAAAACTGTTTTTT.

This clonotype was counted many times. The chain has TRBV20-1 and TRBJ2-1, with a possible D match to TRBD2 (6 bases). Germline V gene lookup returns CDR1 DFQATT and CDR2 SNEGSKA (reference sequence). V was clipped by 3 bases and J by 4 bases, with 16 bases between them. CDR3 size: 15 residues. CDR3 nucleotides: TGCAGTGCTAGGATCTTCAAGCGGGTATACAATGAGCAGTTCTTC. Protein sequence: CSARIFKRVYNEQFF.

This clonotype was seen a handful of times. The rearrangement uses TRBV28 and TRBJ2-4; 11 positions match TRBD2. Trimming removed 2 bases from V and 8 bases from J; junction bases left unmatched: 11. The CDR3 spans 17 residues. Per germline, CDR1 MDHEN and CDR2 SYDVKM. The CDR3 here is CASSLRLAGGSGYIQYF. The CDR3 DNA sequence: TGTGCCAGCAGTTTAAGGCTAGCGGGAGGATCCGGGTACATTCAGTACTTC.

This clonotype was detected only a few times. The chain couples TRBV18 to TRBJ1-1; the D is unclear. The CDR3 is 15 amino acids. V lost 0 bases and J 1 base, leaving 9 bases between the germline ends. The germline CDR1 and CDR2 sequences are KGHSH and LQKENI. CDR3 sequence (DNA): TGTGCCAGCTCACCACCCTGGTCAGAGAACACTGAAGCTTTCTTT. Protein: CASSPPWSENTEAFF.

This clonotype was observed once. A read error may explain this, as a much larger clone is one base away. The V call is TRBV28, the J call TRBJ2-5; 7 bases line up with TRBD2. Germline trimming cut 5 bases from V and 3 bases from J; bases unmatched to any gene: 15. Germline values: CDR1 MDHEN, CDR2 SYDVKM. The length of the CDR3 is 17 residues. Written as DNA, the CDR3 is TGTGCCAGCAGTGGGATTAGCGGGTCGAGGCGGGAAGAGACCCAGTACTTC. It is translated as CASSGISGSRREETQYF.